This T cell receptor beta chain came from a study of human T cells and chemical hapten exposure. TCRdb passed the RACE reads through MiXCR, listing each CDR3 protein once. The sample has around 380,000 distinct CDR3 sequences; more than 4.5% are singletons. The length of the CDR3 is 13 residues. V dropped 5 bases and J dropped 0 bases, with 5 bases sitting between them. In germline, CDR1 is KGHSH, CDR2 LQKENI. Time point defined: patch test 1, 2 weeks after DPC sensitization. As to treatment: therapeutic diphenylcyclopropenone sensitization with weekly scalp DPC. This clonotype was detected many times.

The clonotype originates from a woman in her forties or fifties with alopecia areata. Some clones in this sample may be carry-over from other donors' samples. The chain employs TRBV18 and TRBJ1-3; D uncertain. Sequencing used whole blood, obtained in connection with sensitization to the hapten diphenylcyclopropenone (DPC). The CDR3 reads CASSTNSGNTIYF. CDR3 bases: TGTGCCAGCTCAACCAACTCTGGAAACACCATATATTTT.